Shown below are 12 T cell receptor beta chains from a single sample sequenced in a study of T cells after somatic rescue of genetic block. Using immunoSEQ multiplex PCR, the repertoire was profiled, and TCRdb retains in-frame clones only, with some absent. Altogether tens of thousands of clones are present, 90% being singletons, with the ten largest covering more than 1.5%. The sample comprised peripheral blood mononuclear cells (PBMCs). These receptor sequences come from a woman between 18 and 29 years old.

The chain couples TRBV7-6 to TRBJ2-1; TRBD2 aligns across 8 bases. Germline V CDR1 and CDR2: SGHVS, FNYEAQ. The CDR3 is made up of 16 amino acids. The V and J ends lost 0 bases and 3 bases, in that order; junction bases with no gene match: 4. This chain's CDR3 is CASSLATSGSYNEQFF. In DNA form, the CDR3 reads TGTGCCAGCAGCTTAGCGACGAGCGGGAGCTACAATGAGCAGTTCTTC. Based on the CDR3 plus reference TRBV7-6 and TRBJ2-1, the full variable domain is GAGVSQSPRYKVTKRGQDVALRCDPISGHVSLYWYRQALGQGPEFLTYFNYEAQQDKSGLPNDRFSAERPEGSISTLTIQRTEQRDSAMYRCASSLATSGSYNEQFFGPGTRLTVL.

This chain links TRBV30 with TRBJ1-5; D call uncertain. V was trimmed by 2 bases and J by 0 bases, leaving 14 bases between them. The CDR3 spans 16 residues. Germline CDR1 reads GTSNPN; CDR2 reads SVGIG (reference sequence). In DNA form, the CDR3 reads TGTGCCTGGAGTACCCCGGGATCCCCTAGCAATCAGCCCCAGCATTTT. Amino acid sequence: CAWSTPGSPSNQPQHF.

The rearrangement links TRBV30 to TRBJ1-6, with D unclear. Germline CDR1 GTSNPN, CDR2 SVGIG (reference sequence). With 1 base removed from V and 5 bases from J, the gap between germline ends came to 0 bases. The length of the CDR3 is 11 residues. The CDR3 spells CAWSDNSPLHF. The CDR3 DNA is TGTGCCTGGAGTGATAATTCACCCCTCCACTTT.

The chain joins TRBV28 to TRBJ2-7; TRBD2 agrees at 9 bases. V gave up 4 bases and J gave up 2 bases; unmatched junction bases: 3. This CDR3 comprises 14 residues. Germline-derived CDR1 and CDR2 are MDHEN and SYDVKM. The CDR3 reads CASSSPSGTYEQYF. The CDR3 region has the DNA TGTGCCAGCAGTTCCCCTAGCGGGACCTACGAGCAGTACTTC.

The chain carries TRBV5-6 and TRBJ2-1; 7 positions match TRBD2. CDR3 length: 16 residues. V lost 5 bases, J lost 5 bases, and 13 bases stayed unmatched. CDR1 is SGHDT, CDR2 YYEEEE, per germline. The CDR3 loop is CASSGPGTSENNEQFF. Here the CDR3 DNA reads TGTGCCAGCAGTGGCCCGGGAACTAGCGAGAACAATGAGCAGTTCTTC.

The CDR3 region has the DNA TGTGCCAGCAGCTCACAGGGGGCGCACCACGAGCAGTACTTC. It translates to CASSSQGAHHEQYF. The rearrangement uses TRBV5-6 and TRBJ2-7, with 9 bases aligning to TRBD1. The trim removed 3 bases at V and 5 bases at J, leaving 6 bases unmatched. The CDR3 spans 14 residues. Germline V lookup: CDR1 SGHDT, CDR2 YYEEEE.

The rearrangement joins TRBV9 to TRBJ2-3; a possible D gene is TRBD2 (5 bases). This CDR3 comprises 14 residues. Looked up from germline, CDR1 is SGDLS and CDR2 is YYNGEE. The ends were cut back, 3 bases at V and 2 bases at J, with 10 bases in the middle. This CDR3 is CASSEGADTDTQYF. CDR3 DNA sequence: TGTGCCAGCAGCGAGGGAGCAGACACAGATACGCAGTATTTT.

The chain recombines TRBV7-9 with TRBJ2-7, with no clear D. This CDR3 contains 11 residues. CDR1 and CDR2 (germline): SEHNR, FQNEAQ (reference sequence). Trimming removed 5 bases from V and 5 bases from J, with 7 bases in between. The CDR3 DNA reads TGTGCCAGCAGCCCCGGCCACGAGCAGTACTTC. Translation: CASSPGHEQYF.

CDR3 nucleotide sequence: TGTGCCAGCAGTGTCCTCAGCTCTGGAAACACCATATATTTT. This codes for CASSVLSSGNTIYF. The rearrangement uses TRBV6-1 and TRBJ1-3; D gene ambiguous. The V and J ends lost 4 bases and 0 bases respectively, with 7 bases between them. The CDR3 totals 14 residues. Germline loops: CDR1 MNHNS, CDR2 SASEGT.

This chain joins TRBV27 and TRBJ2-7, with D perhaps TRBD1 or TRBD2 (5 bases each). Germline V gene lookup returns CDR1 MNHEY and CDR2 SMNVEV (reference sequence). The CDR3 length is 13 residues. Trimming cost V 5 bases and J 8 bases, with 16 bases left between them. The CDR3 region has the DNA TGTGCCAGCAGTCCCCGGGACCCTAGCCAGCAGTACTTC. The encoded protein is CASSPRDPSQQYF.

The V and J genes are TRBV19 and TRBJ2-4; D is uncertain. The CDR3 spans 12 residues. V gave up 1 base and J gave up 7 bases, with 5 bases separating them. Per germline, CDR1 LNHDA and CDR2 SQIVND (reference sequence). Written as DNA, the CDR3 is TGTGCCAGTAGTATAGCTACGAACATTCAGTACTTC. Its translation is CASSIATNIQYF.

This clone was observed a handful of times. The chain couples TRBV6-4 to TRBJ2-1; 9 positions match TRBD2. The V segment lost 0 bases and the J segment 4 bases; nucleotides outside the gene matches: 1. The CDR3 is 15 residues long. The germline V gene has CDR1 MRHNA and CDR2 SNTAGT. CDR3: CASSDSAGGYNEQFF. The CDR3 DNA reads TGTGCCAGCAGTGACTCTGCGGGAGGGTACAATGAGCAGTTCTTC.